This entry is about one T cell receptor (beta chain). Antigen specificity is unknown. The sample originates from a study of shared clonotypes between healthy human individuals. The overall study: The cohort had two women and a few men, ages 18 to 49.

The sorted-subset replicate PCRs were given about 200 ng DNA, which is around 29,000 T cell genomes. The protocol was immunoSEQ multiplex PCR, while the TCRdb copy is restricted to in-frame clones and leaves out a portion. The table shows over a million clones, with roughly 96% occurring only once. Those who donated, Caucasian adults without exception, all lived in Nashville, Tennessee. Broader study findings: As a rule, naive subsets had a larger estimated richness than memory subsets.

This clonotype was sampled from a young man in good health. Sequenced sample: naive CD4+ T cells sorted from blood. Subset meaning: CD45RA+ positively selected.

The CDR3 DNA reads TGTGCCAGTACCTCGGTGAGGGCAGGTTATGGCTACACCTTC. It encodes CASTSVRAGYGYTF. This chain links TRBV19 with TRBJ1-2; D remains unclear. This CDR3 spans 14 amino acids. Trimming took off 7 bases at V and 5 bases at J, with 17 bases between the two ends. Germline V gene lookup returns CDR1 LNHDA and CDR2 SQIVND (reference sequence). The full variable domain, with the rest looked up from reference TRBV19 and TRBJ1-2, is DGGITQSPKYLFRKEGQNVTLSCEQNLNHDAMYWYRQDPGQGLRLIYYSQIVNDFQKGDIAEGYSVSREKKESFPLTVTSAQKNPTAFYLCASTSVRAGYGYTFGSGTRLTVV.